The text below deals with one TCR beta chain. The source of the sample is a study of CD4 and CD8 cells across lung adenocarcinoma regions. Germline V CDR1 and CDR2: MNHEY, SVGAGI. The CDR3 length is 16 residues. V gave up 4 bases and J gave up 4 bases, with 19 bases separating them. TCRdb reanalysed the PCR reads using MiXCR and keeps one entry per CDR3 protein. The repertoire consists of roughly 6,800 distinct CDR3 sequences, with 53% occurring once and the leading ten covering around 97%. The chain is built from TRBV6-5 and TRBJ1-2, with D perhaps matching TRBD1 (5 bases). The sample was CD8+ T cells from the center of a lung tumor. This clonotype originated in a male donor with lung adenocarcinoma. The CD4 and CD8 labels of this study may be unreliable. The CDR3 coding sequence is TGTGCCAGCAGTTTTTCCCCCTCGGCGGGGACCTATGGCTACACCTTC. This codes for CASSFSPSAGTYGYTF.